The 21 T cell receptor beta chains given below trace back to one sample, sequenced in a study of blood T cell repertoires in COVID-19. Here immunoSEQ multiplex PCR was the method, and the copy in TCRdb shows in-frame clones only, minus some. In the table there are 140,000 to 150,000 clones, more than 75% of which are singletons. Sequenced material: peripheral blood. These receptors originate from a human donor with acute or convalescent COVID-19. The donor label of this sample is uncertain.

The chain joins TRBV2 to TRBJ2-1, with 12 bases fitting TRBD2. Losses at the gene ends were 11 bases for V and 7 bases for J; bases not matched to a gene: 12. The CDR3 is 15 amino acids. Germline V lookup: CDR1 SNHLY, CDR2 FYNNEI. The CDR3 spells CAGMTSGSLINEQFF. CDR3 nucleotide sequence: TGTGCCGGTATGACTAGCGGGAGTTTGATTAATGAGCAGTTCTTC.

This chain uses TRBV5-1 with TRBJ2-3; D is perhaps TRBD1 (6 bases). Trimming shortened V by 4 bases and J by 10 bases, and 13 bases separated the two germline ends. CDR1 and CDR2 (germline): SGHRS, YFSETQ. This CDR3 has 12 amino acids. Written as DNA, the CDR3 is TGCGCCAGCAGCCTTGAGGGGGTGGCGCAGTATTTT. Translating it yields CASSLEGVAQYF.

The V call is TRBV25-1, the J call TRBJ2-1; 7 nucleotides align to TRBD2. In germline, CDR1 is MGHDK, CDR2 SYGVNS. The CDR3 covers 15 residues. V was pared by 5 bases and J by 7 bases, with 11 bases of the junction left unmatched. CDR3 nucleotide sequence: TGTGCCAGCAGTATTGGCAGCGGGAAAGTTAATGAGCAGTTCTTC. Its protein product is CASSIGSGKVNEQFF.

This clone was seen a handful of times. This chain joins TRBV19 and TRBJ2-2, with D perhaps TRBD2 (7 bases). The CDR3 runs to 14 residues. Germline CDR1 reads LNHDA; CDR2 reads SQIVND (reference sequence). V was shortened by 3 bases and J by 7 bases, with 12 bases between the two germline ends. Here the CDR3 reads CASSIYREGGELFF. The DNA for the CDR3 is TGTGCCAGTAGTATCTACAGGGAGGGCGGGGAGCTGTTTTTT.

The chain employs TRBV18 and TRBJ1-3; no clear D. CDR1 and CDR2 from the germline V gene are KGHSH and LQKENI. This CDR3 has 13 residues. The V gene lost 6 bases and the J gene lost 3 bases, with 9 bases spanning the gap. The CDR3, as DNA: TGTGCCAGCTCCCCTCCAGGTGGAAACACCATATATTTT. Its protein product is CASSPPGGNTIYF.

The chain employs TRBV28 and TRBJ1-5; 9 nucleotides align to TRBD1. CDR1 MDHEN and CDR2 SYDVKM come from the germline V gene. This CDR3 is 15 amino acids long. V lost 6 bases, J lost 6 bases, and 9 bases stayed unmatched. In DNA form, the CDR3 reads TGTGCCAGCAGGTCGGGACAGGGTGGGGTTCAGCCCCAGCATTTT. Protein product: CASRSGQGGVQPQHF.

The chain recombines TRBV7-2 with TRBJ1-6; 7 bases agree with TRBD1. V gave up 6 bases and J gave up 8 bases; unmatched junction bases: 4. The CDR3 is made up of 13 amino acids. CDR1 SGHTA and CDR2 FQGNSA come from the germline V gene. CDR3 bases: TGTGCCAGCAGACGCGACAGGGATTCACCCCTCCACTTT. This codes for CASRRDRDSPLHF.

The CDR3 sequence: CASISGGRSTDTQYF. CDR3 DNA sequence: TGTGCCAGCATCTCCGGGGGGAGGAGCACAGATACGCAGTATTTT. This chain joins TRBV28 and TRBJ2-3, with 7 bases identical to TRBD2. Germline V CDR1 and CDR2: MDHEN, SYDVKM. The CDR3 is 15 amino acids. V lost 7 bases, J lost 0 bases, and 7 bases stayed unmatched.

The sample holds one count of this clone. The CDR3 is CAISEIQGSSYEQYF. The CDR3 nucleotides read TGTGCCATCAGTGAGATACAGGGGAGCTCCTACGAGCAGTACTTC. V usage is TRBV10-3 and J usage is TRBJ2-7, with 7 nucleotides matching TRBD1. In germline, CDR1 is ENHRY, CDR2 SYGVKD. After removal of 2 bases from V and 0 bases from J, the junction contained 4 bases not matched to a gene. The CDR3 is made up of 15 amino acids.

The chain has TRBV7-3 and TRBJ1-1; the D gene is possibly TRBD1 (5 bases). Germline V lookup: CDR1 SGHTA, CDR2 FQGTGA. The CDR3 is 14 residues long. The V end lost 2 bases, the J end lost 0 bases, and 7 bases lay between the germline ends. The CDR3 loop is CASSLQGLNTEAFF. CDR3 sequence (DNA): TGTGCCAGCAGCTTACAGGGCCTGAACACTGAAGCTTTCTTT. The variable domain in full, with the rest retrieved from reference TRBV7-3 and TRBJ1-1, is GAGVSQTPSNKVTEKGKYVELRCDPISGHTALYWYRQSLGQGPEFLIYFQGTGAADDSGLPNDRFFAVRPEGSVSTLKIQRTERGDSAVYLCASSLQGLNTEAFFGQGTRLTVV.

The chain is built from TRBV3-1 (or the pseudogene TRBV3-2) and TRBJ2-3; weak D call: TRBD1 (6 bases). Trimming took off 2 bases at V and 0 bases at J, with 15 bases between the two ends. This CDR3 spans 17 amino acids. Looked up from germline, CDR1 is LGHDT and CDR2 is YNNKEL (reference sequence). The CDR3 nucleotides are TGTGCCAGCAGCCAAAGTTATTCAGGGGCTAGCACAGATACGCAGTATTTT. Translating it yields CASSQSYSGASTDTQYF.

The chain uses TRBV7-4 and TRBJ2-5; 14 bases map to TRBD2. J gave up 0 bases and V 1 base, and 7 bases lay outside the gene matches. Germline CDR1 reads SGHVT; CDR2 reads SQSDAQ. The CDR3 covers 19 residues. This CDR3 reads CASSLGGTSGRHYQETQYF. The CDR3 bases are TGTGCCAGCAGCTTAGGCGGGACTAGCGGGAGACATTACCAAGAGACCCAGTACTTC.

The V call is TRBV6-4, the J call TRBJ2-7; possibly TRBD1 for D (6 bases). The germline CDR1 and CDR2 sequences are MRHNA and SNTAGT. The CDR3 loop spans 14 amino acids. V gave up 6 bases and J gave up 6 bases, with 18 bases separating them. In DNA form, the CDR3 reads TGTGCCAGCAGGTCTAACAGGGACCCCTCCGAGCAGTACGTC. Translation gives CASRSNRDPSEQYV.

The chain is built from TRBV18 and TRBJ2-3; no firm D call. Germline V gene data show CDR1 as KGHSH and CDR2 as LQKENI. Trimming removed 3 bases from V and 2 bases from J, with 9 bases in between. The CDR3 is 14 residues long. The CDR3 spells CASSPLWPTDTQYF. The DNA of the CDR3 is TGTGCCAGCTCACCCCTTTGGCCCACAGATACGCAGTATTTT.

This CDR3 is CASARLSSGANEQFF. As DNA, the CDR3 is TGTGCCAGCGCCCGGTTGTCTAGCGGGGCGAATGAGCAGTTCTTC. The chain couples TRBV6-4 to TRBJ2-1; 9 bases agree with TRBD2. The germline V gene encodes CDR1 MRHNA and CDR2 SNTAGT. Germline trimming cut 8 bases from V and 7 bases from J; bases unmatched to any gene: 12. The CDR3 contains 15 residues.

A single count supports this clone. CDR3 DNA sequence: TGTGCCAGCAGCTTATATGCGCGGGTGGACACCGGGGAGCTGTTTTTT. This codes for CASSLYARVDTGELFF. The J gene is TRBJ2-2, the V gene TRBV7-6; D may be TRBD2 (5 bases). The CDR3 sequence is 16 residues long. Trimming removed 2 bases from V and 3 bases from J, with 13 bases in between. CDR1 and CDR2 from the germline V gene are SGHVS and FNYEAQ.

The chain couples TRBV16 to TRBJ1-2, with D tentatively TRBD1 (6 bases). V was trimmed by 1 base and J by 4 bases, leaving 13 bases between them. The CDR3 totals 15 residues. From germline, CDR1 is KGHSY and CDR2 FQNENV. CDR3 in DNA: TGTGCCAGCAGCCAATTAACCGGACAGTCCTATGGCTACACCTTC. Protein: CASSQLTGQSYGYTF.

V is TRBV4-3 and J is TRBJ1-2; TRBD1 might be the D (6 bases). The CDR3 has 15 amino acids. In germline, CDR1 is LGHNA, CDR2 YSLEER. Between the trimmed V and J ends, which lost 0 bases and 4 bases, there was a span of 12 bases. CDR3 in DNA: TGCGCCAGCAGCCAAGATTTCGCAGGGGCCTATGGCTACACCTTC. Translating gives CASSQDFAGAYGYTF.

The genes are TRBV27 and TRBJ2-1; D remains unclear. The length of the CDR3 is 14 residues. V lost 5 bases to trimming and J lost 7 bases, with 15 bases between them. CDR1 and CDR2 from the germline V gene are MNHEY and SMNVEV (reference sequence). The CDR3 nucleotides are TGTGCCAGCAGTAGACCAAGCCTAGGAAATGAGCAGTTCTTC. Protein product: CASSRPSLGNEQFF.

CDR3 DNA: TGTGCCAGCAGTTTTAGGAACACCGGGGAGCTGTTTTTT. Translation gives CASSFRNTGELFF. The V gene is TRBV27, the J gene TRBJ2-2; D is ambiguous. Germline V gives CDR1 MNHEY, CDR2 SMNVEV (reference sequence). The CDR3 spans 13 residues. V shed 3 bases and J shed 1 base, with 3 bases lying between them.

This rearrangement joins TRBV28 to TRBJ1-2, with TRBD1 as a possible D gene (6 bases). The germline CDR1 and CDR2 sequences are MDHEN and SYDVKM. V shed 9 bases and J shed 8 bases, with 13 bases lying between them. There are 11 residues in the CDR3. CDR3 coding DNA: TGTGCCAGTGAGGGGGATAGGGGCTACACCTTC. It codes for CASEGDRGYTF.